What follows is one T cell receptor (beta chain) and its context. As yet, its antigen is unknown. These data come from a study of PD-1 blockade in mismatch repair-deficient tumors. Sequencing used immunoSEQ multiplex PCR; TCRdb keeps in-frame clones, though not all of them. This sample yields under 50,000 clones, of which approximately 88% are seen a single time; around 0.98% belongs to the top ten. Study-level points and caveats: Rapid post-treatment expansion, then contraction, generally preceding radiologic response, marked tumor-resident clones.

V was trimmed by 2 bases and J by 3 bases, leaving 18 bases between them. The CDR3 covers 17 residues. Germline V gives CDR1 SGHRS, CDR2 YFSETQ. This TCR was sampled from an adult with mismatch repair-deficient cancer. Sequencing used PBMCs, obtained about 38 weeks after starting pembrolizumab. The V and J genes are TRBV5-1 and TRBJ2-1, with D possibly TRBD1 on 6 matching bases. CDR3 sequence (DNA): TGCGCCAGCAGCTTATTCCCGGGGCAGGGGAACTACAATGAGCAGTTCTTC. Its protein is CASSLFPGQGNYNEQFF.